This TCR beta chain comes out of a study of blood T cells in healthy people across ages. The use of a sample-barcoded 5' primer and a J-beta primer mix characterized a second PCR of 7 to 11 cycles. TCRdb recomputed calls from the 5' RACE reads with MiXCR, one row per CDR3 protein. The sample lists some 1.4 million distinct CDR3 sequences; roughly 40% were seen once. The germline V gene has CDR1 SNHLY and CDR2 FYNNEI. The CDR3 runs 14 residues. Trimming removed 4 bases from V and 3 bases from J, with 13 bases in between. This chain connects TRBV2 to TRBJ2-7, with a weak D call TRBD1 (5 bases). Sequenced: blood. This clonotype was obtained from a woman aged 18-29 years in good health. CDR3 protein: CASSVQGSDYEQYF. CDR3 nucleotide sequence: TGTGCCAGCAGTGTGCAGGGATCAGACTACGAGCAGTACTTC.